What follows are 10 T cell receptor beta chains derived from one specimen sequenced in a study of cytomegalovirus exposure and HLA in healthy donors. In the PCR, 60 Vbeta and 13 Jbeta primers were used. Assay: immunoSEQ multiplex PCR; the TCRdb copy retains only in-frame clones and omits some. Of about 140,000 clones listed, 65% to 75% were seen once; the top ten hold approximately 4.3%. The sequencing input was PBMCs. The receptors originated from a man aged 60-69 years in good health and CMV-seronegative.

This chain joins TRBV7-9 and TRBJ2-1; 11 bases align to TRBD2. Per germline, CDR1 SEHNR and CDR2 FQNEAQ (reference sequence). The CDR3 has 15 residues. V gave up 6 bases and J gave up 7 bases; unmatched junction bases: 8. In DNA, the CDR3 is TGTGCCAGCAGAAAACTAGCGGGAGAGGTGAATGAGCAGTTCTTC. Its translation is CASRKLAGEVNEQFF.

CDR3 sequence reads: CASRPQGALDNEQFF. The DNA of the CDR3 is TGTGCCAGCAGACCGCAGGGGGCGCTGGATAATGAGCAGTTCTTC. The chain combines TRBV7-9 with TRBJ2-1; TRBD1 matches 8 bases. Germline V gives CDR1 SEHNR, CDR2 FQNEAQ (reference sequence). The CDR3 has 15 residues. After removal of 6 bases from V and 7 bases from J, the junction contained 11 bases not matched to a gene.

The V and J genes are TRBV4-3 and TRBJ1-2; tentatively, D is TRBD1 (6 bases). With 1 base removed from V and 4 bases from J, the gap between germline ends came to 13 bases. Germline V gene lookup returns CDR1 LGHNA and CDR2 YSLEER. The CDR3 has 15 residues. The CDR3 nucleotides are TGCGCCAGCAGCCAAGGCACAGGGCACACCTATGGCTACACCTTC. Residues: CASSQGTGHTYGYTF.

V and J are TRBV19 and TRBJ2-5; TRBD1 aligns across 11 bases. Germline V gives CDR1 LNHDA, CDR2 SQIVND (reference sequence). This CDR3 has 17 residues. V was pared by 4 bases and J by 3 bases, with 10 bases of the junction left unmatched. CDR3 sequence reads: CASSTYPGTGGEETQYF. Written as DNA, the CDR3 is TGTGCCAGTAGTACCTATCCAGGGACAGGGGGTGAAGAGACCCAGTACTTC.

The chain combines TRBV5-1 with TRBJ2-3; the match to TRBD2 covers 13 bases. The length of the CDR3 is 15 residues. Germline CDR1 and CDR2: SGHRS and YFSETQ. V shed 3 bases, J shed 6 bases, and the junction held 4 bases outside the gene matches. The CDR3 here is CASSSTSGRTDTQYF. The CDR3 bases are TGCGCCAGCAGCTCGACTAGCGGGAGGACCGATACGCAGTATTTT.

The chain is built from TRBV7-8 and TRBJ2-5; 7 nucleotides line up with TRBD1. In germline, CDR1 is SGHVS, CDR2 FQNEAQ. This CDR3 region has 16 residues. V lost 2 bases and J lost 5; bases outside the gene matches: 11. DNA of the CDR3: TGTGCCAGCAGCTTAATTCGAGACAGGGCGGGTGAGACCCAGTACTTC. The encoded protein is CASSLIRDRAGETQYF.

The CDR3 region has the DNA TGTGCCAGCAGCTTAAAGTGGGGGGACCGGGGCAGCACTGAAGCTTTCTTT. Amino acid sequence: CASSLKWGDRGSTEAFF. The V call is TRBV7-2, the J call TRBJ1-1; possible D gene TRBD1, 5 bases. In germline, CDR1 is SGHTA, CDR2 FQGNSA. With 2 bases removed from V and 4 bases from J, the gap between germline ends came to 20 bases. The CDR3 extends over 17 amino acids.

This clone has just a few counts. The CDR3 reads CASIRRRGGGINEQFF. In DNA, the CDR3 is TGTGCCAGCATCCGTCGGCGAGGTGGCGGGATCAATGAGCAGTTCTTC. The chain combines TRBV7-8 with TRBJ2-1, with TRBD2 as a possible D gene (6 bases). Germline V gene data show CDR1 as SGHVS and CDR2 as FQNEAQ. The CDR3 is 16 amino acids. The V end lost 7 bases, the J end lost 6 bases, and 22 bases lay between the germline ends.

This clone came up a few times. This chain joins TRBV7-2 and TRBJ2-1; 9 nucleotides match TRBD1. The CDR3 is 16 residues long. CDR1 is SGHTA, CDR2 FQGNSA, per germline. The ends lost 1 base at V and 3 bases at J; junction bases unmatched: 4. The CDR3 here is CASSLENRGLYNEQFF. The CDR3 bases are TGTGCCAGCAGCTTAGAGAACAGGGGGCTCTACAATGAGCAGTTCTTC. Using reference TRBV7-2 and TRBJ2-1 for the parts outside the CDR3, the full variable domain is GAGVSQSPSNKVTEKGKDVELRCDPISGHTALYWYRQSLGQGLEFLIYFQGNSAPDKSGLPSDRFSAERTGGSVSTLTIQRTQQEDSAVYLCASSLENRGLYNEQFFGPGTRLTVL.

This clone was seen only a few times. The chain combines TRBV6-6 with TRBJ2-3, with TRBD2 identical over 7 bases. The CDR3 is 14 residues long. V lost 6 bases, J lost 6 bases, and 9 bases stayed unmatched. Germline loops: CDR1 MNHNY, CDR2 SVGAGI (reference sequence). In DNA form, the CDR3 reads TGTGCCAGCAGGGCCGGGGGGACGGAGGATACGCAGTATTTT. Protein product: CASRAGGTEDTQYF.